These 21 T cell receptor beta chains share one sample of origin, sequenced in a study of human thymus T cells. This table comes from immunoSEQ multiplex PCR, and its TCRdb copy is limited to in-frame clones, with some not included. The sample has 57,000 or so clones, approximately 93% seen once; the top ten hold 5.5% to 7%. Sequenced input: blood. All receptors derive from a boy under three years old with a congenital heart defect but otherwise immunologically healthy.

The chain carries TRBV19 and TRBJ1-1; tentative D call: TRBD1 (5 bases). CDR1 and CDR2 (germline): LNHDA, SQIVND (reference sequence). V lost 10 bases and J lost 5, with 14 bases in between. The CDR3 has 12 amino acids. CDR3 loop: CATHGWGTEAFF. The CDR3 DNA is TGTGCCACCCACGGGTGGGGGACTGAAGCTTTCTTT.

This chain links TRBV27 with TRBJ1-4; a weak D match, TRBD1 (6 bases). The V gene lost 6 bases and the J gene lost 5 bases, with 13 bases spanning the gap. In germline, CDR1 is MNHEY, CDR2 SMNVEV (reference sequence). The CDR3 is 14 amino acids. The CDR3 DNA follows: TGTGCCAGCAGGCCGGACAGCGCGAATGAAAAACTGTTTTTT. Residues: CASRPDSANEKLFF.

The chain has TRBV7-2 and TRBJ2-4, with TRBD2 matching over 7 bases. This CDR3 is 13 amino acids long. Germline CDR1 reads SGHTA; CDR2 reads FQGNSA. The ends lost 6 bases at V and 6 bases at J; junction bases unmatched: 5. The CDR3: CASRRDYLNIQYF. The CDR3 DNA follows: TGTGCCAGCAGGCGGGACTACCTAAACATTCAGTACTTC.

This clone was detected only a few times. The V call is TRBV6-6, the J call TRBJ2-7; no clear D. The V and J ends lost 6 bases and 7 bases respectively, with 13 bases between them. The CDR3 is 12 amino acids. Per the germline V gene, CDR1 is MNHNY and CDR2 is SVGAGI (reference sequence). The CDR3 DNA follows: TGTGCCAGCAGCCAGTCGGCTCGGGAGCAGTACTTC. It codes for CASSQSAREQYF.

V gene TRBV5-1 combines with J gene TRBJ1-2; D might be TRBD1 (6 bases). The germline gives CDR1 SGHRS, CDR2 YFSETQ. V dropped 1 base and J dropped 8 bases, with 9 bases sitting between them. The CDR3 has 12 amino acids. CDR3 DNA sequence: TGCGCCAGCAGCTTGAAAACAGGGGGCTACACCTTC. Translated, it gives CASSLKTGGYTF. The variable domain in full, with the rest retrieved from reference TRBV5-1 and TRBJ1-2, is KAGVTQTPRYLIKTRGQQVTLSCSPISGHRSVSWYQQTPGQGLQFLFEYFSETQRNKGNFPGRFSGRQFSNSRSEMNVSTLELGDSALYLCASSLKTGGYTFGSGTRLTVV.

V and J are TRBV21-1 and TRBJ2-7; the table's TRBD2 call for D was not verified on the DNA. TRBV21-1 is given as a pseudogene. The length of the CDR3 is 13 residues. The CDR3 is CASSNRSSYEQYF. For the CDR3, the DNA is TGTGCCAGCAGCAATAGGAGCTCCTACGAGCAGTACTTC.

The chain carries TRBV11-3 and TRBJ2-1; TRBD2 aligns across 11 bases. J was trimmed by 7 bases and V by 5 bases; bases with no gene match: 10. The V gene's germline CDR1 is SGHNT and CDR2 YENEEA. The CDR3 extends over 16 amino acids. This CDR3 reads CASSISTSGGGNEQFF. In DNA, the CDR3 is TGTGCCAGCAGCATAAGCACTAGCGGGGGAGGAAATGAGCAGTTCTTC.

The CDR3 DNA sequence: TGTGCCAGCAACCGGGGGGCAGGGGGCCCCTATAATTCACCCCTCCACTTT. It codes for CASNRGAGGPYNSPLHF. The gene calls are TRBV4-2 and TRBJ1-6, with 8 bases that match TRBD1. The CDR3 sequence is 17 residues long. V gave up 7 bases and J gave up 2 bases; unmatched junction bases: 10. Per the germline V gene, CDR1 is LGHNA and CDR2 is YNFKEQ.

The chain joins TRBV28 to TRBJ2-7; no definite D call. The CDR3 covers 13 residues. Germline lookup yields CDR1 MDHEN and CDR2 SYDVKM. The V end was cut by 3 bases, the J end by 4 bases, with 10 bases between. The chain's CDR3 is CASSLFGSYEQYF. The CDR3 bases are TGTGCCAGCAGTTTGTTCGGATCTTACGAGCAGTACTTC.

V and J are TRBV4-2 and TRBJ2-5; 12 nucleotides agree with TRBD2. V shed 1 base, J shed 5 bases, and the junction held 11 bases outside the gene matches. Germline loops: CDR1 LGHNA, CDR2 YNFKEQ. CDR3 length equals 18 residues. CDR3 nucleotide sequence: TGTGCCAGCAGCCAAGTTCGAGGGGGGACTAGCGGGTGGGAGACCCAGTACTTC. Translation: CASSQVRGGTSGWETQYF.

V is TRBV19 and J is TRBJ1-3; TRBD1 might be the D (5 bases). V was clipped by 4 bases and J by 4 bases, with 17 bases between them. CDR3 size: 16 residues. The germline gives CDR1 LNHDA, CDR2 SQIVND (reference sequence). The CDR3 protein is CASSKLFRASGNTIYF. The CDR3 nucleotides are TGTGCCAGTAGTAAATTGTTCAGGGCTTCAGGAAACACCATATATTTT.

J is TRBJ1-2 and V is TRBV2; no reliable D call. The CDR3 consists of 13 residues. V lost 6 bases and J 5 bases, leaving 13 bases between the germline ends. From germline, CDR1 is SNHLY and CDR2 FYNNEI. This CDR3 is CASSGRQLYGYTF. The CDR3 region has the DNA TGTGCCAGCAGCGGGAGGCAGCTTTATGGCTACACCTTC.

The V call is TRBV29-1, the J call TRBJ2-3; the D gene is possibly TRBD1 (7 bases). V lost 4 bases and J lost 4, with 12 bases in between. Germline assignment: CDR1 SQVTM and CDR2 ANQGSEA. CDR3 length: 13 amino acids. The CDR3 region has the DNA TGCAGCGTTGGGGGCAGGGGGGCAGATACGCAGTATTTT. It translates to CSVGGRGADTQYF.

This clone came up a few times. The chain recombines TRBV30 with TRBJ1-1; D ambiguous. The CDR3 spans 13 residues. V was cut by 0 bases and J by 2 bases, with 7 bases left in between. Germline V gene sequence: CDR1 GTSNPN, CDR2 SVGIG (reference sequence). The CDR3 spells CAWSVQFNTEAFF. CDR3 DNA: TGTGCCTGGAGTGTACAGTTTAACACTGAAGCTTTCTTT.

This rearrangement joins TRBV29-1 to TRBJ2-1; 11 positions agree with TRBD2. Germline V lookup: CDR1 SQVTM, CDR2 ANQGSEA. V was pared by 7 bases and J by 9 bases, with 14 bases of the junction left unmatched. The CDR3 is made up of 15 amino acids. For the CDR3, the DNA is TGCAGCGGGGGCTTAAGGCTAGCGGGAGGCGGTGAGCAGTTCTTC. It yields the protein CSGGLRLAGGGEQFF.

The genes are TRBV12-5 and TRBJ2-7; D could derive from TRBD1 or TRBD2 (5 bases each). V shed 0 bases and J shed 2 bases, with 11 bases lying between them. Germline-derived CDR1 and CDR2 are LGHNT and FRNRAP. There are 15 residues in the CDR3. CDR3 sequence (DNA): TGTGCTAGTGGTTTGGTAATACGGGGACCCTACGAGCAGTACTTC. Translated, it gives CASGLVIRGPYEQYF.

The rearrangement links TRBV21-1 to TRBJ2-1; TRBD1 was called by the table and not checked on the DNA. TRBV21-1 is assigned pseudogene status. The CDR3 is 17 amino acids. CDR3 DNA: TGTGCCAGCAGCAAAGGGCTCCGGGACAGCTCCTACAATGAGCAGTTCTTC. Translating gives CASSKGLRDSSYNEQFF.

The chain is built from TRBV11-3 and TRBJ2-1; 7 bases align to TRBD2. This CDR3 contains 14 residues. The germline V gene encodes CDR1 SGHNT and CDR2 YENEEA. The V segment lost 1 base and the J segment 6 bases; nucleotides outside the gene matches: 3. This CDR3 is CASSLVWGGNEQFF. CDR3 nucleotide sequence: TGTGCCAGCAGCTTAGTTTGGGGGGGCAATGAGCAGTTCTTC.

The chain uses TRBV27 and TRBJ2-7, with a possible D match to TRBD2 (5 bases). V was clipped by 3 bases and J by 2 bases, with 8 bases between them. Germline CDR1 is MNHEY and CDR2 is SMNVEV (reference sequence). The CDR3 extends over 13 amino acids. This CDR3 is CASSFSGTYEQYF. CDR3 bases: TGTGCCAGCAGTTTCTCCGGGACCTACGAGCAGTACTTC.

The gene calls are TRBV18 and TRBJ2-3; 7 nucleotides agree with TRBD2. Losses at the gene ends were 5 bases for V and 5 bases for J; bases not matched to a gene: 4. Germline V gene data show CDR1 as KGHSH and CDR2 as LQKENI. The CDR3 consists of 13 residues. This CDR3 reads CASSSGGGDTQYF. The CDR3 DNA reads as TGTGCCAGCTCATCGGGAGGTGGAGATACGCAGTATTTT.

The CDR3 DNA is TGTGCCTGGAGCGGAACCGGGAACACTGAAGCTTTCTTT. Residues: CAWSGTGNTEAFF. This chain connects TRBV30 to TRBJ1-1; D gene unclear. The CDR3 sequence is 13 residues long. The germline V gene has CDR1 GTSNPN and CDR2 SVGIG (reference sequence). The ends were cut back, 3 bases at V and 1 base at J, with 9 bases in the middle.